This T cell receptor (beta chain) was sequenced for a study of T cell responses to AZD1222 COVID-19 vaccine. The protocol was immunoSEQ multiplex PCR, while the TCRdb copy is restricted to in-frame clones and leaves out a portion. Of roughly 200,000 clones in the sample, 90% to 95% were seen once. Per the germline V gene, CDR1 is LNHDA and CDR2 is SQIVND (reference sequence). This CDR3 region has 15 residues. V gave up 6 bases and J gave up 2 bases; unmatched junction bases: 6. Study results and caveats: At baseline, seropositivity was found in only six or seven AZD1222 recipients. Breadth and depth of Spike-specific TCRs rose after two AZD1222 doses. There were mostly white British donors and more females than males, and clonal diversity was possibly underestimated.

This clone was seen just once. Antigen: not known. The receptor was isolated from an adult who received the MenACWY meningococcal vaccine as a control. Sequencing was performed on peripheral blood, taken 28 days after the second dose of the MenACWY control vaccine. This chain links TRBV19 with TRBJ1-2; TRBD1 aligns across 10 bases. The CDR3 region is CASSLTGGGNYGYTF. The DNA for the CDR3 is TGTGCCAGTAGCTTGACAGGGGGCGGCAACTATGGCTACACCTTC.